This T cell receptor beta chain comes out of a study of blood T cell repertoires in COVID-19 (dated by TCRdb to 2018 to 2021). Background on the whole study: The collaborator samples originated in the United States, Italy and Spain and spanned the acute and convalescent phases of COVID-19. The material from the prospective study consisted of cDNA or gDNA derived from T cells, B-cell-depleted T cells, or PBMCs. A de-identified subject ID, COVID-19 status, age in years and sex were almost always included in the sample metadata. Samples were obtained from the ongoing ImmuneRACE study (first 160 participants) and from over a thousand subjects provided by 6 global collaborators. Deeply sampled blood TCRbeta repertoires from subjects exposed to, actively infected with, or recovered from COVID-19 were included in the dataset. Where available, HLA class I and class II types were taken from metadata supplied by the sample provider and were not determined by assay-based typing. The repertoires were made available in a free public database intended to serve as a resource for research on the immune response to SARS-CoV-2. General findings and caveats noted by the study authors: Clinical and demographic metadata were provided uncurated, with the amount varying by source and participant.

TCRbeta CDR3 regions were amplified from genomic DNA by means of the immunoSEQ Assay, a bias-controlled multiplex PCR. The authors' analysis ran thus. Within the assay, amplification of reference gene primers was used to estimate how many nucleated cells each sample contained. To quantify the absolute abundance of each unique TCRbeta CDR3 rearrangement, sequence reads were collapsed and filtered. For each sample, productive Simpson clonality was calculated as the square root of Simpson's diversity index across productive rearrangements. Sourced from immuneACCESS, this table was stored by TCRdb with only in-frame sequences that have V and J called. A share of the clones is absent; for the studies checked, an unresolved V gene accounts for under half, and the remainder has no known explanation. From that table come the V and J calls and clone size; the DNA was used to work out D and trimming. The sample table contains about 440,000 clones; only one count was recorded for around 89% of them. Of the sample, 4% to 5.5% is held by the ten largest clones.

Collaborating institutions collected whole blood in K2EDTA tubes following their own protocols. For TCRbeta analysis, collaborators shipped samples in one of three forms: frozen whole blood, isolated PBMCs, or DNA extracted from either of those sample types. Spanning cysteine to phenylalanine, the CDR3 consists of 15 amino acids. Solely the CDR3 DNA is kept, with 45 bases framed from the first base. V ends up 4 bases short and J 9 bases short, with an unmatched junction base count of 12. The germline V gene sets CDR1 to MDHEN and CDR2 to SYDVKM. Remarks on this clone: The antigen this receptor binds is unknown. Base qualities are not at hand, and no much larger clone is one base apart.

This receptor was identified in a woman aged 25-40 years with acute or convalescent COVID-19. The sample comprised peripheral blood. Recombination connected TRBV28 to TRBJ2-1, with TRBD1 identical over 7 junction bases. The nucleotide sequence is TGTGCCAGCAGTTGGGCGACAGGGACCCATACTGAGCAGTTCTTC. This gives the protein CASSWATGTHTEQFF.